The 24 T cell receptor beta chains reported below all come from one sample, sequenced in a study of chemoradiotherapy in HPV16-positive cancers. Sequenced by immunoSEQ multiplex PCR; TCRdb stores in-frame clones only, minus some. Of around 30,000 clones in the sample, about 90% were seen once. Sequenced here: blood, sampled from a patient who underwent chemoradiotherapy. Receptor source: a human donor with HPV-associated anogenital cancer.

The chain combines TRBV27 with TRBJ2-7; D gene ambiguous. V was trimmed by 5 bases and J by 0 bases, leaving 8 bases between them. CDR1 is MNHEY and CDR2 is SMNVEV in the germline V gene (reference sequence). The CDR3 spans 13 residues. CDR3 in amino acids: CASSLHSSYEQYF. CDR3 sequence (DNA): TGTGCCAGCAGTCTCCACAGCTCCTACGAGCAGTACTTC.

The chain is built from TRBV28 and TRBJ2-3; TRBD2 aligns across 10 bases. Germline CDR1 reads MDHEN; CDR2 reads SYDVKM. This CDR3 has 16 amino acids. V shed 0 bases and J 6 bases; nucleotides not matched to a gene: 6. The CDR3 DNA is TGTGCCAGCAGTTTATGGGCCAGCGGGGGGGCCGATACGCAGTATTTT. Its translation is CASSLWASGGADTQYF.

The V call is TRBV19, the J call TRBJ1-4; D possibly corresponds to TRBD1 (6 bases). Trimming pared 3 bases from V and 8 bases from J, leaving 13 bases between. This CDR3 has 14 amino acids. CDR1 is LNHDA and CDR2 is SQIVND in the germline V gene (reference sequence). The CDR3 DNA follows: TGTGCCAGTAGTATGCGGACAGTTACCGAAAAACTGTTTTTT. It yields the protein CASSMRTVTEKLFF.

The V and J genes are TRBV15 and TRBJ2-7; possibly TRBD1 for D (6 bases). The CDR3 consists of 15 residues. Germline CDR1 reads LNHNV; CDR2 reads YYDKDF (reference sequence). With 0 bases removed from V and 2 bases from J, the gap between germline ends came to 11 bases. The CDR3 coding sequence is TGTGCCACCAGCAGAGAGCAGGGGTACGCCTACGAGCAGTACTTC. Translation gives CATSREQGYAYEQYF.

V and J are TRBV6-6 and TRBJ1-1, with D hard to call. Germline lookup yields CDR1 MNHNY and CDR2 SVGAGI (reference sequence). V gave up 5 bases and J gave up 1 base, with 8 bases separating them. The CDR3 spans 13 residues. For the CDR3, the DNA is TGTGCCAGCAGTACGGGAAGGAACACTGAAGCTTTCTTT. Translation: CASSTGRNTEAFF.

This clone was seen a single time. This chain connects TRBV7-2 to TRBJ2-1; D unresolved. Germline-derived CDR1 and CDR2 are SGHTA and FQGNSA. CDR3 size: 17 residues. V lost 0 bases and J 1 base, leaving 13 bases between the germline ends. The DNA of the CDR3 is TGTGCCAGCAGCTTAGCCGACTGGGAAGTTTCCTACAATGAGCAGTTCTTC. Amino acid sequence: CASSLADWEVSYNEQFF.

In DNA, the CDR3 is TGTGCCAGCAAGATACAGGGGGCGCTGAACACTGAAGCTTTCTTT. It encodes CASKIQGALNTEAFF. The chain couples TRBV5-5 to TRBJ1-1, with 9 bases lining up with TRBD1. This CDR3 region has 15 residues. V lost 6 bases to trimming and J lost 0 bases; unmatched junction nucleotides: 6. Looked up from germline, CDR1 is SGHKS and CDR2 is YYEKEE (reference sequence).

This rearrangement joins TRBV28 to TRBJ1-1, with 7 bases lining up with TRBD1. The CDR3 is 13 residues long. Per the germline V gene, CDR1 is MDHEN and CDR2 is SYDVKM. Germline trimming cut 5 bases from V and 3 bases from J; bases unmatched to any gene: 3. The CDR3 coding sequence is TGTGCCAGCAGTCTGGACAGGCACACTGAAGCTTTCTTT. It is translated as CASSLDRHTEAFF.

The J gene is TRBJ1-1, the V gene TRBV7-8; 9 bases align to TRBD1. After removal of 5 bases from V and 0 bases from J, the junction contained 16 bases not matched to a gene. This CDR3 has 19 residues. CDR1 and CDR2 (germline): SGHVS, FQNEAQ. CDR3: CASSGSPSLQGALNTEAFF. The CDR3 DNA follows: TGTGCCAGCAGCGGGAGCCCCTCCTTACAGGGGGCCTTGAACACTGAAGCTTTCTTT.

This chain uses TRBV18 with TRBJ2-1; D is uncertain. V was cut by 3 bases and J by 6 bases, with 6 bases left in between. Germline assignment: CDR1 KGHSH and CDR2 LQKENI. The CDR3 has 12 residues. The CDR3 loop is CASSPKTNEQFF. CDR3 nucleotide sequence: TGTGCCAGCTCACCTAAGACCAATGAGCAGTTCTTC.

J is TRBJ2-5 and V is TRBV29-1; TRBD2 matches 9 bases. Germline trimming cut 6 bases from V and 7 bases from J; bases unmatched to any gene: 9. This CDR3 has 13 amino acids. CDR1 and CDR2 from the germline V gene are SQVTM and ANQGSEA. CDR3 nucleotides: TGCAGCGTACTGGTAGCGGGGGAAGGGACCCAGTACTTC. This codes for CSVLVAGEGTQYF.

The chain carries TRBV9 and TRBJ2-5; 7 positions agree with TRBD1. The length of the CDR3 is 16 residues. Germline V CDR1 and CDR2: SGDLS, YYNGEE. The ends lost 0 bases at V and 0 bases at J; junction bases unmatched: 5. CDR3 region: CASSVGRTGYQETQYF. The CDR3 DNA sequence: TGTGCCAGCAGCGTAGGCCGGACAGGTTACCAAGAGACCCAGTACTTC.

The genes are TRBV7-9 and TRBJ2-3, with D tentatively TRBD2 (5 bases). Trimming stripped 0 bases from V and 3 bases from J, with 10 bases between. This CDR3 has 15 residues. Germline V CDR1 and CDR2: SEHNR, FQNEAQ (reference sequence). The CDR3 protein is CASSLAPGDTDTQYF. The CDR3 DNA reads TGTGCCAGCAGCTTAGCCCCCGGGGATACAGATACGCAGTATTTT.

This clone was seen only once. V gene TRBV18 combines with J gene TRBJ2-1; 8 nucleotides match TRBD2. Losses at the gene ends were 5 bases for V and 4 bases for J; bases not matched to a gene: 7. Germline CDR1 KGHSH, CDR2 LQKENI. This CDR3 is 15 amino acids long. The CDR3 reads CASSTTSGLYNEQFF. The DNA for the CDR3 is TGTGCCAGCTCAACAACTAGCGGACTATACAATGAGCAGTTCTTC.

The chain employs TRBV30 and TRBJ2-7, with 9 bases identical to TRBD1. The junction had 0 bases not matched to a gene; V was cut back by 4 bases and J by 2 bases. Germline lookup yields CDR1 GTSNPN and CDR2 SVGIG (reference sequence). The CDR3 is 12 amino acids. The CDR3: CAWNRGPYEQYF. The CDR3 nucleotides read TGTGCCTGGAACAGGGGGCCCTACGAGCAGTACTTC.

The chain recombines TRBV7-9 with TRBJ2-2; no reliable D call. Trimming removed 3 bases at V and 2 bases at J, with 4 bases between. CDR1 and CDR2 from the germline V gene are SEHNR and FQNEAQ (reference sequence). There are 13 residues in the CDR3. CDR3 region: CASSFANTGELFF. The CDR3 DNA reads TGTGCCAGCAGCTTCGCTAACACCGGGGAGCTGTTTTTT.

The chain combines TRBV29-1 with TRBJ2-2; D unclear. The CDR3 is 13 residues long. Looked up from germline, CDR1 is SQVTM and CDR2 is ANQGSEA. The V and J ends lost 1 base and 2 bases respectively, with 5 bases between them. The CDR3 DNA follows: TGCAGCGTTGAAGCGGTAAACACCGGGGAGCTGTTTTTT. It codes for CSVEAVNTGELFF.

J is TRBJ2-2 and V is TRBV29-1, with 8 positions matching TRBD1. From germline, CDR1 is SQVTM and CDR2 ANQGSEA. This CDR3 has 14 residues. V was clipped by 7 bases and J by 3 bases; unmatched bases: 7. The CDR3 sequence: CSAQDRAYTGELFF. CDR3 nucleotide sequence: TGCAGCGCCCAGGACAGGGCCTACACCGGGGAGCTGTTTTTT.

The gene calls are TRBV6-9 and TRBJ1-1; 9 bases match TRBD1. Germline V lookup: CDR1 MNHGY, CDR2 SVAAGI. With V trimmed by 7 bases and J by 3 bases, 3 bases remained unmatched. The CDR3 is 13 residues long. The CDR3 loop is CASTRDRDTEAFF. Written as DNA, the CDR3 is TGTGCCAGCACCAGGGACAGGGACACTGAAGCTTTCTTT.

The chain uses TRBV7-2 and TRBJ2-6; D ambiguous. This CDR3 has 15 amino acids. Germline CDR1 reads SGHTA; CDR2 reads FQGNSA. V lost 2 bases and J 4 bases, leaving 9 bases between the germline ends. CDR3 sequence: CASSLSRAGANVLTF. The CDR3 nucleotides read TGTGCCAGCAGCTTAAGTCGAGCCGGGGCCAACGTCCTGACTTTC.

The rearrangement joins TRBV27 to TRBJ2-1; 12 bases fit TRBD2. CDR1 and CDR2 from the germline V gene are MNHEY and SMNVEV (reference sequence). The length of the CDR3 is 18 residues. With V trimmed by 7 bases and J by 7 bases, 17 bases remained unmatched. The CDR3 region has the DNA TGTGCCAGCAACCTCGGGCTAGCGGGAGGGTTAGCGTATAATGAGCAGTTCTTC. This gives the protein CASNLGLAGGLAYNEQFF.

This rearrangement joins TRBV27 to TRBJ2-1; D uncertain. This CDR3 is built from 16 residues. Per germline, CDR1 MNHEY and CDR2 SMNVEV (reference sequence). V lost 1 base to trimming and J lost 0 bases, with 10 bases between them. CDR3 loop: CASSLYSGSSYNEQFF. For the CDR3, the DNA is TGTGCCAGCAGTTTATACAGTGGAAGCTCCTACAATGAGCAGTTCTTC.

This clone has more than one count but fewer than ten. This rearrangement joins TRBV9 to TRBJ1-6; weak D call: TRBD1 (5 bases). The germline gives CDR1 SGDLS, CDR2 YYNGEE. The CDR3 sequence is 15 residues long. The ends were cut back, 0 bases at V and 7 bases at J, with 11 bases in the middle. The CDR3 region is CASSVDPGINSPLHF. Here the CDR3 DNA reads TGTGCCAGCAGCGTAGACCCAGGGATCAATTCACCCCTCCACTTT.

The chain links TRBV4-2 to TRBJ2-3, with 8 bases lining up with TRBD2. The V and J ends lost 1 base and 0 bases, in that order; junction bases with no gene match: 3. CDR1 is LGHNA, CDR2 YNFKEQ, per germline. This CDR3 region has 16 residues. As DNA, the CDR3 is TGTGCCAGCAGCCAAGGACTAGCGTCTAGCACAGATACGCAGTATTTT. Encoded protein: CASSQGLASSTDTQYF.